This T cell receptor beta chain is drawn from a study of cytomegalovirus exposure and HLA in healthy donors. Regarding the study as a whole: A cluster of highly shared sequence variants was likely a sequencing artifact. Despite most TCR sequences being rare, some public TCRs occurred in many donors. Cytomegalovirus status was reportedly diagnosed by the classifier with high sensitivity and specificity. The study listed 164 cytomegalovirus-associated TCR beta chains.

The CDR3 runs to 13 residues. Germline-derived CDR1 and CDR2 are SGHRS and YFSETQ. The V end lost 4 bases, the J end lost 6 bases, and 13 bases lay between the germline ends. A word on this clone: Antigen: not known.

The PCR had 60 Vbeta and 13 Jbeta primers. Repertoires were generated with immunoSEQ multiplex PCR, while TCRdb's copy carries only in-frame clones and drops some. The table has 150,000 to 200,000 clones, about 9% seen once. The rearrangement uses TRBV5-1 and TRBJ1-2, with D uncertain. This receptor was identified in a woman in her 30s in good health and CMV-seropositive. Sequenced material: PBMCs. Written as DNA, the CDR3 is TGCGCCAGCAGCCAATCCGAGCGAGATGGCTACACCTTC. Residues: CASSQSERDGYTF.